This TCR beta chain was profiled in a study of blood T cell repertoires in COVID-19. Study-level information: Samples of COVID-19 (acute and convalescent) were obtained from the United States, Italy and Spain. The cDNA or gDNA used as material had been derived from T cells, B-cell-depleted T cells, or PBMCs.

CDR3 length: 15 amino acids. Germline CDR1 reads SGHTA; CDR2 reads FQGTGA. Trimming cost V 4 bases and J 3 bases; bases outside gene matches: 5. Original processing methods: For nucleated cells, counts were estimated from reference gene primer amplification. Clones were sequenced by immunoSEQ multiplex PCR, and TCRdb holds only the in-frame ones, with some missing. The V and J calls and clone size are taken from that table; D and trimming were inferred from the DNA. Of 150,000 to 160,000 clones listed, under 90% are singletons. Sequencing was performed on peripheral blood. The rearrangement joins TRBV7-3 to TRBJ2-5, with TRBD2 identical over 10 bases. This receptor was taken from a man aged 55-75 years with acute or convalescent COVID-19. CDR3 residues: CASSSLAGVKETQYF. CDR3 DNA: TGTGCCAGCAGCTCCCTAGCGGGAGTTAAAGAGACCCAGTACTTC.